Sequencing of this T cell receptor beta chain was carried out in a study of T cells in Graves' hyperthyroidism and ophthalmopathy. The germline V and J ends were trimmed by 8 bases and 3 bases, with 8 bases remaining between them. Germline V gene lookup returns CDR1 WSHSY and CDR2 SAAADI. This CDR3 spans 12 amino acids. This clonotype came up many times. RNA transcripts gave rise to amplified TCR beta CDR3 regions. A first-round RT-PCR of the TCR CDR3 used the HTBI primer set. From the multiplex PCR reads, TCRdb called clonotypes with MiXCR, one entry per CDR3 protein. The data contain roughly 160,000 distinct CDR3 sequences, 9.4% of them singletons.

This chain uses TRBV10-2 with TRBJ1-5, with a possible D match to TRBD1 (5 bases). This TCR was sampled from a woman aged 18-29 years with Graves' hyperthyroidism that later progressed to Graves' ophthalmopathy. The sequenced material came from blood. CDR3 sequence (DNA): TGCGCCAGCCGGGGGAACAATCAGCCCCAGCATTTT. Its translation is CASRGNNQPQHF.